This T cell receptor (beta chain) is drawn from a study of chemoradiotherapy in HPV16-positive cancers. The study, taken as a whole, reports: Functional assays defining HPV-specific T cells used only a couple of HPV16-positive patients. Candidate HPV-specific clones and E7-related TCR motifs grew in tumor during treatment.

Over chemoradiotherapy, repertoires were sampled more than once. Assay used: immunoSEQ multiplex PCR; TCRdb lists only in-frame clones, some missing. This sample yields 1,500 to 2,000 clones, of which roughly 84% are seen a single time; 9.2% belongs to the top ten. The CDR3 is made up of 16 amino acids. In this sample, this clone turned up once. What it binds is unknown. The specimen was tumor tissue, collected from a patient who underwent chemoradiotherapy. The rearrangement joins TRBV21-1 to TRBJ1-4; the table's D gene call, TRBD1, was not cross checked with the DNA. TRBV21-1 is reported as a pseudogene. The sequence came from a human donor with HPV-associated anogenital cancer. In DNA form, the CDR3 reads TGTGCCAGCAGCAGAGTATTACAGGGGGCACATGAAAAACTGTTTTTT. Protein product: CASSRVLQGAHEKLFF.